These 21 T cell receptor beta chains came from one sample sequenced in a study of patients and donors after allogeneic stem cell transplantation. TCRdb ran MiXCR on the RT-PCR reads and lists one entry per CDR3 protein. The sample has 20,000 to 30,000 distinct CDR3 sequences; around 7.4% are singletons. Sequenced input: blood, either unsorted or a sorted T cell fraction (not recorded which). The source is a human donor who was either an allogeneic HSCT recipient or a stem cell or donor lymphocyte infusion donor (not recorded which). It is not recorded whose cells these are; they may come from a transplant donor.

This clonotype was counted between two and nine times. The rearrangement links TRBV7-9 to TRBJ1-1; 9 bases line up with TRBD1. CDR1 and CDR2 (germline): SEHNR, FQNEAQ (reference sequence). CDR3 length: 15 amino acids. Germline trimming cut 5 bases from V and 3 bases from J; bases unmatched to any gene: 7. In DNA, the CDR3 is TGTGCCAGCAGCCGATACAGGGACAGGGACACTGAAGCTTTCTTT. This codes for CASSRYRDRDTEAFF.

In its sample, this clonotype was seen many times. The genes are TRBV28 and TRBJ1-5; 8 bases are a match to TRBD1. Germline lookup yields CDR1 MDHEN and CDR2 SYDVKM. The V segment lost 4 bases and the J segment 6 bases; nucleotides outside the gene matches: 8. This CDR3 comprises 15 residues. The CDR3 bases are TGTGCCAGCAGTTGGGACAGGTATCCCGGTCAGCCCCAGCATTTT. This sequence encodes CASSWDRYPGQPQHF.

This clonotype was picked up many times. The chain carries TRBV15 and TRBJ1-2; 12 bases map to TRBD1. V shed 0 bases, J shed 5 bases, and the junction held 4 bases outside the gene matches. This CDR3 has 16 amino acids. Looked up from germline, CDR1 is LNHNV and CDR2 is YYDKDF (reference sequence). DNA for the CDR3: TGTGCCACCAGCAGAGAGGGACAGGGGGCCCTTTATGGCTACACCTTC. This gives the protein CATSREGQGALYGYTF.

This clonotype has ten or more counts. The chain carries TRBV5-5 and TRBJ1-3; D is unresolved. V lost 1 base and J 0 bases, leaving 5 bases between the germline ends. This CDR3 has 14 residues. CDR1 and CDR2 (germline): SGHKS, YYEKEE (reference sequence). CDR3 residues: CASSLMTSGNTIYF. The CDR3 DNA follows: TGTGCCAGCAGCTTGATGACCTCTGGAAACACCATATATTTT.

The chain links TRBV10-1 to TRBJ2-2; D may be TRBD1 or TRBD2 (5 bases each). The germline V and J ends were trimmed by 0 bases and 7 bases, with 9 bases remaining between them. The CDR3 consists of 14 residues. CDR1 is WNHNN and CDR2 is SYGVQD in the germline V gene (reference sequence). CDR3 residues: CASSESGEIGELFF. CDR3 in DNA: TGCGCCAGCAGTGAGTCGGGGGAAATCGGGGAGCTGTTTTTT.

This clonotype was recorded many times. The V and J genes are TRBV15 and TRBJ2-1; 9 nucleotides match TRBD2. The CDR3 loop spans 15 amino acids. Per germline, CDR1 LNHNV and CDR2 YYDKDF (reference sequence). J gave up 10 bases and V 0 bases, and 7 bases lay outside the gene matches. The CDR3 DNA reads TGTGCCACCAGCAGAGACAAGCTAGCGGGAAGGGAGCAGTTCTTC. Its protein product is CATSRDKLAGREQFF.

Only a few counts were recorded for this clonotype. The J gene is TRBJ2-7, the V gene TRBV5-8; D call uncertain. V dropped 2 bases and J dropped 5 bases, with 5 bases sitting between them. Germline lookup yields CDR1 SGHTS and CDR2 YDEGEE. The CDR3 totals 11 residues. The CDR3 sequence: CASSFIDEQYF. Written as DNA, the CDR3 is TGTGCCAGCAGCTTTATCGACGAGCAGTACTTC.

In this sample, this clonotype turned up many times. This chain uses TRBV29-1 with TRBJ1-6, with 8 bases matching TRBD1. CDR3 length: 13 residues. Trimming at V came to 6 bases and at J to 8 bases, leaving 6 bases not matched to a gene. From germline, CDR1 is SQVTM and CDR2 ANQGSEA. The CDR3 DNA reads as TGCAGCGTCGCAGACAGGGGTGATTCACCCCTCCACTTT. Translating gives CSVADRGDSPLHF.

This clonotype was counted many times. The rearrangement links TRBV5-1 to TRBJ2-3; D gene uncertain. This CDR3 is built from 13 residues. Germline CDR1 reads SGHRS; CDR2 reads YFSETQ. The ends were cut back, 0 bases at V and 1 base at J, with 3 bases in the middle. The CDR3 DNA follows: TGCGCCAGCAGCTTGGTAGGCACAGATACGCAGTATTTT. This codes for CASSLVGTDTQYF.

This clonotype appeared a few times. This rearrangement joins TRBV28 to TRBJ2-1, with 7 bases fitting TRBD2. Germline V gives CDR1 MDHEN, CDR2 SYDVKM. V lost 5 bases to trimming and J lost 2 bases; unmatched junction nucleotides: 6. The CDR3 is 15 residues long. The CDR3: CASSPPSGTYNEQFF. The CDR3 nucleotides read TGTGCCAGCAGTCCGCCAAGCGGGACCTACAATGAGCAGTTCTTC.

This clonotype was found many times. The rearrangement uses TRBV19 and TRBJ1-1; D is ambiguous. The CDR3 runs 15 residues. Trimming shortened V by 5 bases and J by 5 bases, and 18 bases separated the two germline ends. CDR1 and CDR2 (germline): LNHDA, SQIVND (reference sequence). The CDR3 is CASSLGKPIKTEAFF. The CDR3 DNA is TGTGCCAGTAGTCTTGGCAAACCTATTAAGACTGAAGCTTTCTTT.

The chain recombines TRBV27 with TRBJ1-4; possible D gene TRBD1, 6 bases. CDR1 and CDR2 from the germline V gene are MNHEY and SMNVEV (reference sequence). The CDR3 is 16 amino acids. Trimming removed 0 bases at V and 3 bases at J, with 11 bases between. Here the CDR3 DNA reads TGTGCCAGCAGTTTATCGAGGGGGGCCCCTAATGAAAAACTGTTTTTT. It translates to CASSLSRGAPNEKLFF.

This clonotype was picked up many times. The chain carries TRBV12-3 or TRBV12-4 and TRBJ2-7; D uncertain. The CDR3 extends over 15 amino acids. Trimming cost V 5 bases and J 4 bases, with 18 bases left between them. This chain's CDR3 is CASSPWTHAGYEQYF. The DNA of the CDR3 is TGTGCCAGCAGTCCATGGACCCATGCCGGGTACGAGCAGTACTTC.

In this sample, this clonotype turned up many times. The chain has TRBV7-9 and TRBJ1-2, with TRBD1 as a possible D gene (5 bases). Trimming pared 0 bases from V and 5 bases from J, leaving 10 bases between. Germline loops: CDR1 SEHNR, CDR2 FQNEAQ (reference sequence). CDR3 length equals 14 residues. The DNA of the CDR3 is TGTGCCAGCAGCTTAGCGGGAGGGGAGTATGGCTACACCTTC. It encodes CASSLAGGEYGYTF.

This clonotype was seen a few times. The chain combines TRBV6-1 with TRBJ1-2, with D perhaps matching TRBD1 (5 bases). Germline lookup yields CDR1 MNHNS and CDR2 SASEGT. There are 14 residues in the CDR3. The V gene lost 9 bases and the J gene lost 5 bases, with 19 bases spanning the gap. The CDR3 protein is CARGGGNVLYGYTF. In DNA form, the CDR3 reads TGTGCCAGAGGCGGGGGGAATGTCCTTTATGGCTACACCTTC.

CDR3 sequence reads: CASTAHEQFF. CDR3 coding DNA: TGTGCCAGTACCGCCCATGAGCAGTTCTTC. The V and J genes are TRBV7-9 and TRBJ2-1; D uncertain. CDR1 is SEHNR and CDR2 is FQNEAQ in the germline V gene (reference sequence). The V end was cut by 9 bases, the J end by 8 bases, with 8 bases between. The CDR3 consists of 10 residues.

This clonotype was seen repeatedly, ten times or more. This chain uses TRBV6-5 with TRBJ1-3, with 10 bases aligning to TRBD1. The CDR3 consists of 16 residues. The V gene's germline CDR1 is MNHEY and CDR2 SVGAGI. The J segment lost 8 bases and the V segment lost 4 bases, leaving 11 bases of the junction unmatched. This chain's CDR3 is CASSFPPGTGVDTIYF. DNA of the CDR3: TGTGCCAGCAGTTTCCCCCCCGGGACAGGGGTAGACACCATATATTTT.

The gene calls are TRBV20-1 and TRBJ2-7, with 11 nucleotides matching TRBD2. Germline V lookup: CDR1 DFQATT, CDR2 SNEGSKA (reference sequence). Trimming removed 3 bases from V and 3 bases from J; junction bases left unmatched: 7. The CDR3 consists of 15 residues. The CDR3 DNA reads TGCAGTGCTAGTTTTCTAGCGGGAGGTTACTACGAGCAGTACTTC. Its protein is CSASFLAGGYYEQYF.

The chain links TRBV11-2 to TRBJ2-7, with TRBD1 identical over 10 bases. Losses at the gene ends were 5 bases for V and 4 bases for J; bases not matched to a gene: 5. The CDR3 runs 14 residues. The germline V gene has CDR1 SGHAT and CDR2 FQNNGV. The CDR3 DNA follows: TGTGCCAGCAGCCCAAGGGACAGGGGTTACGAGCAGTACTTC. Translated, it gives CASSPRDRGYEQYF.

This clonotype was counted many times. V gene TRBV19 combines with J gene TRBJ2-1; 8 bases match TRBD2. Germline assignment: CDR1 LNHDA and CDR2 SQIVND (reference sequence). V lost 5 bases, J lost 9 bases, and 9 bases stayed unmatched. The CDR3 spans 14 residues. The CDR3 nucleotides read TGTGCCAGTAGTTATCAGTCGGGGGGGGGTGAGCAGTTCTTC. The encoded protein is CASSYQSGGGEQFF.

This clonotype occurred a few times. The rearrangement uses TRBV4-1 and TRBJ1-5; D ambiguous. V shed 2 bases and J shed 0 bases, with 8 bases lying between them. CDR3 length equals 15 residues. The germline gives CDR1 MGHRA, CDR2 YSYEKL. The CDR3, as DNA: TGCGCCAGCAGCCAATTGGTTAATAGCAATCAGCCCCAGCATTTT. It is translated as CASSQLVNSNQPQHF.